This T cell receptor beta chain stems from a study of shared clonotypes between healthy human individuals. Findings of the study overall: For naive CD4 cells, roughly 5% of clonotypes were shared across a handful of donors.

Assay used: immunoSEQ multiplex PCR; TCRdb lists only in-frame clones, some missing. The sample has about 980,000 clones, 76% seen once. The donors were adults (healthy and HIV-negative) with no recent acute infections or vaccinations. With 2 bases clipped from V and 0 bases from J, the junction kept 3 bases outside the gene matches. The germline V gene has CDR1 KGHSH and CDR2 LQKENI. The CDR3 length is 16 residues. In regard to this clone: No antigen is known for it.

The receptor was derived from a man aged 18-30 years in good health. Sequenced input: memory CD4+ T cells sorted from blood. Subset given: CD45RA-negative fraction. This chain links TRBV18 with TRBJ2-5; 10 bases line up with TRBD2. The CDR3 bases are TGTGCCAGCTCACCAGGGGGACTAGCGAACCAAGAGACCCAGTACTTC. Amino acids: CASSPGGLANQETQYF.